Included here is one TCR beta chain sequence, with context. Per the germline V gene, CDR1 is LNHNV and CDR2 is YYDKDF (reference sequence). Trimming cost V 2 bases and J 8 bases; bases outside gene matches: 13. The CDR3 spans 16 residues. Time point reported: peripheral blood 6 weeks after treatment start. Each patient contributed between 1 and 8 total time points of blood mononuclear cells, pretreatment and during treatment. The entry originates in a study of PD-L1 blockade in urothelial cancer. The assay was immunoSEQ multiplex PCR, and TCRdb's table has in-frame clones only and misses some. Of some 48,000 clones listed, approximately 83% are singletons.

This chain connects TRBV15 to TRBJ2-3; 7 bases align to TRBD2. This TCR derives from a man aged 55 to 69 with urothelial cancer. Sequenced material: PBMCs, taken around atezolizumab (anti-PD-L1) treatment. The CDR3 region is CATSRTRGGPSLTQYF. The DNA of the CDR3 is TGTGCCACCAGCAGAACGAGGGGAGGGCCCTCCCTTACGCAGTATTTT.